The 9 T cell receptor beta chains in this list originate from one sample, sequenced in a study of T cell responses to AZD1222 COVID-19 vaccine (dated by TCRdb to the early 2020s). Library generation was performed with the immunoSEQ multiplex PCR assay. As stored in TCRdb, this immuneACCESS dataset retains in-frame rearrangements with V and J assigned. A fraction of the clones does not appear; measured against another copy, unresolved V genes explain less than half of the discrepancy, and the remainder lacks a known reason. The sample yields about 100,000 clones; roughly nine tenths were counted once. The leading ten clones occupy 3.1% of the sample. Explained via the paper, the time point label denotes: baseline before first vaccination. The meaning of the sample's treatment or condition label: meningococcal conjugate vaccine given as trial control. The sequenced sample was peripheral blood, obtained on day 0 of MenACWY control vaccination. The receptors shown here come from an adult in good health.

This chain connects TRBV6-5 to TRBJ2-1, with D tentatively TRBD2 (7 bases). This CDR3 comprises 15 residues. The germline CDR1 and CDR2 sequences are MNHEY and SVGAGI. V gave up 6 bases and J gave up 10 bases, with 22 bases separating them. The CDR3 is CASRYGGGPGGEQFF. Here the CDR3 DNA reads TGTGCCAGCAGGTACGGCGGGGGACCTGGGGGCGAGCAGTTCTTC.

J is TRBJ2-1 and V is TRBV6-5; TRBD1 aligns across 7 bases. From germline, CDR1 is MNHEY and CDR2 SVGAGI. The V gene end was trimmed by 6 bases and the J gene end by 3 bases; junction bases not matched to a gene: 8. The CDR3 loop spans 15 amino acids. The CDR3 region is CASRTVGQDYNEQFF. CDR3 nucleotide sequence: TGTGCCAGCAGGACGGTTGGACAGGACTACAATGAGCAGTTCTTC.

The chain links TRBV29-1 to TRBJ1-2, with a weak D call TRBD1 (5 bases). The V end was cut by 4 bases, the J end by 8 bases, with 23 bases between. The CDR3 runs to 15 residues. Germline-derived CDR1 and CDR2 are SQVTM and ANQGSEA. CDR3 bases: TGCAGCGTTGTGGGGCGGCATTCCTCAGAAAGGGGCTACACCTTC. It encodes CSVVGRHSSERGYTF.

V usage is TRBV5-4 and J usage is TRBJ2-2, with TRBD2 as a possible D gene (5 bases). The V and J ends lost 1 base and 4 bases respectively, with 14 bases between them. Germline V CDR1 and CDR2: SGHNT, YYREEE (reference sequence). There are 16 residues in the CDR3. The CDR3 loop reads CASSLSERARTGELFF. DNA of the CDR3: TGTGCCAGCAGCTTGTCAGAGAGGGCGCGCACCGGGGAGCTGTTTTTT.

V and J are TRBV11-3 and TRBJ2-2, with D perhaps matching TRBD2 (5 bases). The ends were cut back, 1 base at V and 4 bases at J, with 10 bases in the middle. In germline, CDR1 is SGHNT, CDR2 YENEEA. This CDR3 comprises 15 residues. The DNA of the CDR3 is TGTGCCAGCAGCTTAGGGCTAGCCGGCACCGGGGAGCTGTTTTTT. Translating gives CASSLGLAGTGELFF.

This rearrangement joins TRBV6-1 to TRBJ1-1; 7 positions match TRBD1. Trimming removed 3 bases from V and 0 bases from J; junction bases left unmatched: 1. The CDR3 has 14 amino acids. From germline, CDR1 is MNHNS and CDR2 SASEGT. CDR3 DNA sequence: TGTGCCAGCAGTGAGACAGGGATGAACACTGAAGCTTTCTTT. Protein product: CASSETGMNTEAFF.

The CDR3 coding sequence is TGTGCCAGCAGACGGACGGCCAGCTCCTACGAGCAGTACTTC. Translating it yields CASRRTASSYEQYF. The chain combines TRBV3-1 (or the pseudogene TRBV3-2) with TRBJ2-7; D ambiguous. Trimming shortened V by 6 bases and J by 0 bases, and 12 bases separated the two germline ends. Germline CDR1 is LGHDT and CDR2 is YNNKEL (reference sequence). The CDR3 covers 14 residues.

This clone was seen once. The J gene is TRBJ1-5, the V gene TRBV6-5; TRBD1 matches at 8 bases. The CDR3 spans 13 residues. From germline, CDR1 is MNHEY and CDR2 SVGAGI. Losses at the gene ends were 5 bases for V and 4 bases for J; bases not matched to a gene: 1. DNA of the CDR3: TGTGCCAGCAGTAGGACAGGGAATCAGCCCCAGCATTTT. Its translation: CASSRTGNQPQHF.

This chain joins TRBV6-5 and TRBJ1-1; 7 positions agree with TRBD1. Losses at the gene ends were 5 bases for V and 5 bases for J; bases not matched to a gene: 5. Germline-derived CDR1 and CDR2 are MNHEY and SVGAGI. This CDR3 has 13 amino acids. The chain's CDR3 is CASSNYRGTEAFF. CDR3 bases: TGTGCCAGCAGTAATTACAGGGGAACTGAAGCTTTCTTT.